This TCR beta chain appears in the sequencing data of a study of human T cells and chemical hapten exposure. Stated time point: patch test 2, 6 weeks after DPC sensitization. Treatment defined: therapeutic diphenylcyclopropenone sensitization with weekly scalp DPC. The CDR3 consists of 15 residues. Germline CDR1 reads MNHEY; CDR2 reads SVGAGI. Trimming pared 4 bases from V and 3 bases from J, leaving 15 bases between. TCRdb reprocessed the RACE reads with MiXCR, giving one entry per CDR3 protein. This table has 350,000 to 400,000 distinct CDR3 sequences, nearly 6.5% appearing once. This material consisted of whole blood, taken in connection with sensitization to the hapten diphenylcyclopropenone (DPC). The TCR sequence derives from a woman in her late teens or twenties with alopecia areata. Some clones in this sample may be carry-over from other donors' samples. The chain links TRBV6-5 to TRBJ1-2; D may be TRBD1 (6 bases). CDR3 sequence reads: CASSSSRGEDYGYTF. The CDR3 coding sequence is TGTGCCAGCAGTTCCTCGAGGGGGGAGGACTATGGCTACACCTTC.